The 3 T cell receptor beta chains listed next were all sequenced from one sample in a study of blood T cell repertoires in COVID-19. Some clones are missing from TCRdb's copy, which holds only in-frame ones; the method was immunoSEQ multiplex PCR. The sample lists around 250,000 clones, 90% seen once, with about 2% in the top ten. The specimen sequenced was peripheral blood. These TCRs come from a woman aged 55-70 years with COVID-19, enrolled during active disease.

In DNA, the CDR3 is TGTGCCAGTAGTATCACATTCGACACTGAAGCTTTCTTT. Amino acids: CASSITFDTEAFF. The rearrangement joins TRBV19 to TRBJ1-1; D remains unclear. Germline V lookup: CDR1 LNHDA, CDR2 SQIVND (reference sequence). The CDR3 totals 13 residues. Trimming left V 3 bases short and J 3 bases short, with 8 bases between.

The CDR3 region is CAISGTGGFNTEAFF. DNA of the CDR3: TGTGCCATCAGTGGGACAGGGGGCTTTAACACTGAAGCTTTCTTT. This chain uses TRBV10-3 with TRBJ1-1; 11 bases match TRBD1. The CDR3 sequence is 15 residues long. V lost 4 bases and J lost 2; bases outside the gene matches: 3. Germline V gene lookup returns CDR1 ENHRY and CDR2 SYGVKD.

The chain is built from TRBV30 and TRBJ1-6; D might be TRBD1 (6 bases). Germline CDR1 reads GTSNPN; CDR2 reads SVGIG (reference sequence). The V and J ends lost 1 base and 3 bases respectively, with 10 bases between them. This CDR3 is built from 15 residues. Here the CDR3 reads CAWSGEQGYNSPLHF. CDR3 sequence (DNA): TGTGCCTGGAGTGGCGAACAGGGCTATAATTCACCCCTCCACTTT.